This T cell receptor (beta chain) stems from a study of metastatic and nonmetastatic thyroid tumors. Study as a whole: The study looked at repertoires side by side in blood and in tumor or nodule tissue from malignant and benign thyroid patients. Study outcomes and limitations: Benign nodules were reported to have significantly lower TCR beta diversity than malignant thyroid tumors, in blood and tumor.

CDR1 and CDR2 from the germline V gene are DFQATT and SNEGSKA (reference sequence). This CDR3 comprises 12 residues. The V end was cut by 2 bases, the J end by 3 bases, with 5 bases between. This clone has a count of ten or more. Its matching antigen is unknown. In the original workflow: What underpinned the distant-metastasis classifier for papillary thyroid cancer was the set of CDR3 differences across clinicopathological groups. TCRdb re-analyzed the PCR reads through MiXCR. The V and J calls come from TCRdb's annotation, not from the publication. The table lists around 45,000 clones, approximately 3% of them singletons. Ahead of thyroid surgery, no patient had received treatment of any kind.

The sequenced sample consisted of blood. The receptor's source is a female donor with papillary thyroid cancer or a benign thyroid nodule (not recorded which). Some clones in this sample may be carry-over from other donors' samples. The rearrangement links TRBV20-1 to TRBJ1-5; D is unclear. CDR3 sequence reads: CSARRYNQPQHF. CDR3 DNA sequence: TGCAGTGCTAGACGGTACAATCAGCCCCAGCATTTT.